Listed here is a single T cell receptor (beta chain). The antigen is not known. As originally analysed: In the immunoSEQ data, sequences were junction-only and lacked quality scores, so filtering differed. The data were produced by immunoSEQ multiplex PCR, yet TCRdb's version contains in-frame clones alone and is incomplete. The D gene and trimming were derived from the DNA, and the V and J assignments and clone size from that table. This sample has some 2,400,000 clones, with around 95% found just once. This sample is drawn from a study of shared clonotypes between healthy human individuals. Whole-study context: Three CD4 naive, three CD4 memory, two CD8 naive and one CD8 memory plate were used per donor. General study results and limits: Among several donors, about 5% of naive CD4 clonotypes were found in common.

The length of the CDR3 is 12 residues. Germline-derived CDR1 and CDR2 are SGHNT and YYREEE (reference sequence). V lost 4 bases and J 11 bases, leaving 13 bases between the germline ends. The source of this sequence is a man aged 18 to 35 in good health. Sequencing used naive CD4+ T cells sorted from blood. Indicated subset: CD45RA+ positively selected. The V call is TRBV5-4, the J call TRBJ2-1, with D possibly matching TRBD2 (5 bases). The CDR3 region is CASSEYTGKQFF. CDR3 coding DNA: TGTGCCAGCAGCGAATACACGGGGAAGCAGTTCTTC.